This is a list of T cell receptor beta chains from one sample in a study of T cell responses to AZD1222 COVID-19 vaccine. Repertoires were generated with immunoSEQ multiplex PCR, while TCRdb's copy carries only in-frame clones and drops some. The table lists under 200,000 clones, over 85% of them singletons. The specimen comprised peripheral blood, sampled 28 days after the second dose of the MenACWY control vaccine. These receptors were obtained from an adult who received the MenACWY meningococcal vaccine as a control. CDR3s include the opening cysteine and the closing phenylalanine or tryptophan. The D gene is left open where the match is weak. Clone size, where shown, is once, few, many, or a class for clones that have expanded.

CDR3	DNA	size	D	J	V
CASSRETGSNTEAFF	TGTGCCAGCAGCCGAGAGACAGGGTCGAACACTGAAGCTTTCTTT	NA	TRBD1	TRBJ1-1	TRBV4-2
CASTTRLAGGSYEQYF	TGTGCCAGTACCACACGACTAGCGGGGGGATCCTACGAGCAGTACTTC	NA	TRBD2	TRBJ2-7	TRBV19
CAWRGNQGQGNYGYTF	TGTGCCTGGAGAGGCAACCAGGGACAGGGGAACTATGGCTACACCTTC	NA	TRBD1	TRBJ1-2	TRBV30
CASSSLGAYEQYF	TGTGCCAGCTCGTCCCTAGGGGCCTACGAGCAGTACTTC	NA	NA	TRBJ2-7	TRBV27
CASSYRGQGGNQPQHF	TGTGCCAGCAGTTACCGGGGACAGGGAGGCAATCAGCCCCAGCATTTT	NA	TRBD1	TRBJ1-5	TRBV6-6
CASSQSPGGGSHEQYF	TGCGCCAGCAGCCAATCCCCGGGTGGGGGGTCCCACGAGCAGTACTTC	NA	NA	TRBJ2-7	TRBV4-1
CASSVVAGGKGYTF	TGTGCCAGCAGCGTAGTCGCAGGGGGTAAGGGCTACACCTTC	NA	TRBD1	TRBJ1-2	TRBV9
CASRPAGVGEQYF	TGTGCCAGCAGACCGGCAGGCGTTGGCGAGCAGTACTTC	few	NA	TRBJ2-7	TRBV27
CASSPHGVNASNQPQHF	TGCGCCAGCAGTCCTCATGGGGTAAACGCGAGCAATCAGCCCCAGCATTTT	NA	NA	TRBJ1-5	TRBV23-1
CASSQDAGGELFF	TGCGCCAGCAGCCAAGATGCGGGCGGGGAGCTGTTTTTT	NA	NA	TRBJ2-2	TRBV4-1
CASSLDRGGNYGYTF	TGTGCCAGCAGCTTAGATAGGGGAGGGAACTATGGCTACACCTTC	NA	NA	TRBJ1-2	TRBV11-2
CASSPTGGGNQPQHF	TGTGCCAGCAGCCCCACAGGGGGTGGCAATCAGCCCCAGCATTTT	once	TRBD1	TRBJ1-5	TRBV3-1/TRBV3-2
CATRGSPYEQYF	TGTGCCACCAGAGGCAGTCCCTACGAGCAGTACTTC	NA	NA	TRBJ2-7	TRBV19
CASSLEGTGGYGYTF	TGTGCCAGCAGCTTAGAGGGGACAGGGGGCTATGGCTACACCTTC	NA	TRBD1	TRBJ1-2	TRBV7-2
CAWSAGRNTEAFF	TGTGCCTGGAGCGCAGGGAGGAACACTGAAGCTTTCTTT	few	NA	TRBJ1-1	TRBV30
CASSLGQNYEQYF	TGTGCCAGCAGCTTAGGCCAGAACTACGAGCAGTACTTC	NA	NA	TRBJ2-7	TRBV11-3
CATSDRRGTSSGATYNEQFF	TGTGCCACCAGTGATCGGAGGGGCACATCTAGCGGGGCTACCTACAATGAGCAGTTCTTC	NA	TRBD2	TRBJ2-1	TRBV24-1
CATQSANTQETQYF	TGTGCCACCCAATCAGCGAACACTCAAGAGACCCAGTACTTC	NA	NA	TRBJ2-5	TRBV10-3
CASTNGGGRVGPYNEQFF	TGTGCCAGCACCAACGGAGGGGGCAGGGTCGGCCCCTACAATGAGCAGTTCTTC	NA	NA	TRBJ2-1	TRBV6-4
CASSDTTGWKGYTF	TGTGCCAGCAGTGATACAACGGGGTGGAAGGGCTACACCTTC	once	NA	TRBJ1-2	TRBV6-1
CASSGEPGRNQPQHF	TGTGCCAGCAGCGGTGAACCTGGCCGGAATCAGCCCCAGCATTTT	NA	NA	TRBJ1-5	TRBV9
CASSFGQGNEQYF	TGTGCCAGCAGTTTTGGGCAGGGCAACGAGCAGTACTTC	NA	NA	TRBJ2-7	TRBV12-3/TRBV12-4
CASSLLPAGAEYEQYF	TGCGCCAGCAGCTTGTTACCCGCAGGGGCGGAGTACGAGCAGTACTTC	NA	NA	TRBJ2-7	TRBV5-1
CASSPNLRGPNQPQHF	TGTGCCAGCAGTCCAAACCTCCGGGGCCCGAATCAGCCCCAGCATTTT	NA	NA	TRBJ1-5	TRBV6-2/TRBV6-3
CASSNKDSTSYEQYF	TGTGCCAGCAGCAATAAAGACAGTACGTCCTACGAGCAGTACTTC	NA	NA	TRBJ2-7	TRBV21-1
CASSFTSLGDHQPQHF	TGTGCCAGCAGTTTTACAAGTCTGGGTGATCATCAGCCCCAGCATTTT	NA	NA	TRBJ1-5	TRBV27
CASSLDRGTGPGEKLFF	TGTGCCAGCAGCTTAGATCGGGGAACAGGCCCCGGAGAAAAACTGTTTTTT	NA	NA	TRBJ1-4	TRBV11-2
CASKRTGGTEAFF	TGTGCCAGTAAAAGGACAGGGGGCACTGAAGCTTTCTTT	NA	TRBD1	TRBJ1-1	TRBV19
CATERGWNQPQHF	TGTGCCACTGAGAGGGGGTGGAATCAGCCCCAGCATTTT	NA	NA	TRBJ1-5	TRBV19